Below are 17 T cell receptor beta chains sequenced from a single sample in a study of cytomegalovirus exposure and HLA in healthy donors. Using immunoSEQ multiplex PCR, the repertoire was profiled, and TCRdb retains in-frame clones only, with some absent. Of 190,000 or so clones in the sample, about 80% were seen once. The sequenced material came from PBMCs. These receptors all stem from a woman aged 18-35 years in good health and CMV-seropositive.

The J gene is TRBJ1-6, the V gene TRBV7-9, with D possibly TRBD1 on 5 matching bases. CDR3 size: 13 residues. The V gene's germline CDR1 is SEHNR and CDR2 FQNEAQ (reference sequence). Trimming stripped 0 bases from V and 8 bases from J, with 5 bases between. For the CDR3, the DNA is TGTGCCAGCAGCTTAGCGACAGATTCACCCCTCCACTTT. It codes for CASSLATDSPLHF.

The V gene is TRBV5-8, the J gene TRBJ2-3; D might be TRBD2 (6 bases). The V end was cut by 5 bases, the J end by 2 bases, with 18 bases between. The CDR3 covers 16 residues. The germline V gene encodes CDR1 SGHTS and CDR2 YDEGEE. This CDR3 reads CASSLPLGGDTDTQYF. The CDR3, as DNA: TGTGCCAGCAGTCTCCCGTTAGGCGGGGACACAGATACGCAGTATTTT.

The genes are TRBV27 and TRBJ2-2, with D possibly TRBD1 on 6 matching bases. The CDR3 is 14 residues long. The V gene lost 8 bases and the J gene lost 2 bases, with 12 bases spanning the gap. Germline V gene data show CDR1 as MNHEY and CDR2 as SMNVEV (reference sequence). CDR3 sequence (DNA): TGTGCCAGCTCCCCAGGGGTTAACACCGGGGAGCTGTTTTTT. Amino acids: CASSPGVNTGELFF.

The CDR3 protein is CASSLGLAGRNQPQHF. CDR3 DNA: TGTGCCAGCAGCTTAGGCCTGGCAGGTCGGAATCAGCCCCAGCATTTT. This chain connects TRBV7-9 to TRBJ1-5; D not resolved. This CDR3 region has 16 residues. V was trimmed by 1 base and J by 4 bases, leaving 14 bases between them. Per the germline V gene, CDR1 is SEHNR and CDR2 is FQNEAQ (reference sequence).

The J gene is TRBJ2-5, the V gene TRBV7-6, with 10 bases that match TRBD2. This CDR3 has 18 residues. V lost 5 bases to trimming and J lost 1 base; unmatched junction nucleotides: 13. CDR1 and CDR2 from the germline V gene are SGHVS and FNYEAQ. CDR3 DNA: TGTGCCAGCAGCCCCAACCGTGGACTAGCGGATATCCAAGAGACCCAGTACTTC. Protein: CASSPNRGLADIQETQYF. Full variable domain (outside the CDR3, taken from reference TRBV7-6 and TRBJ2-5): GAGVSQSPRYKVTKRGQDVALRCDPISGHVSLYWYRQALGQGPEFLTYFNYEAQQDKSGLPNDRFSAERPEGSISTLTIQRTEQRDSAMYRCASSPNRGLADIQETQYFGPGTRLLVL.

CDR3: CASRPGQGDTDTQYF. Written as DNA, the CDR3 is TGTGCCAGCAGACCGGGACAGGGAGACACAGATACGCAGTATTTT. V is TRBV25-1 and J is TRBJ2-3, with 9 positions matching TRBD1. CDR3 length: 15 amino acids. The germline CDR1 and CDR2 sequences are MGHDK and SYGVNS. Trimming cost V 6 bases and J 2 bases; bases outside gene matches: 6.

The CDR3 is CASSLDRVSGNTIYF. The CDR3 DNA sequence: TGTGCCAGCTCACTAGACAGAGTCTCTGGAAACACCATATATTTT. This chain connects TRBV18 to TRBJ1-3, with TRBD1 as a possible D gene (5 bases). The germline CDR1 and CDR2 sequences are KGHSH and LQKENI. V was clipped by 4 bases and J by 0 bases, with 10 bases between them. This CDR3 spans 15 amino acids. The entire variable domain, with the rest obtained from reference TRBV18 and TRBJ1-3, is as follows: NAGVMQNPRHLVRRRGQEARLRCSPMKGHSHVYWYRQLPEEGLKFMVYLQKENIIDESGMPKERFSAEFPKEGPSILRIQQVVRGDSAAYFCASSLDRVSGNTIYFGEGSWLTVV.

CDR3 sequence (DNA): TGTGCCAGCAGCCCTAGCGGGGGGGCCGGGGAGACCCAGTACTTC. It translates to CASSPSGGAGETQYF. The rearrangement joins TRBV11-3 to TRBJ2-5, with TRBD2 matching over 12 bases. The CDR3 has 15 amino acids. Germline assignment: CDR1 SGHNT and CDR2 YENEEA. J lost 5 bases, V lost 5 bases, and 6 bases had no gene match.

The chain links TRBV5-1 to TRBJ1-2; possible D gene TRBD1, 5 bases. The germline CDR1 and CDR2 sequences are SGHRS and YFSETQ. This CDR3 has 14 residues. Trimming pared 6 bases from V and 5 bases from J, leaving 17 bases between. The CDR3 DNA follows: TGCGCCAGCAAGGGTGGGGCAAAACCTTATGGCTACACCTTC. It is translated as CASKGGAKPYGYTF.

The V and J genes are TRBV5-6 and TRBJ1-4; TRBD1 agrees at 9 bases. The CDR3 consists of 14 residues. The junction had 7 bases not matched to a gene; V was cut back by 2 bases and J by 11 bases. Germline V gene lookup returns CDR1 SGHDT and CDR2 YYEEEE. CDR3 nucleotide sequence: TGTGCCAGCAGCTTCGGGACAGGGAGCAGTAAACTGTTTTTT. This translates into CASSFGTGSSKLFF.

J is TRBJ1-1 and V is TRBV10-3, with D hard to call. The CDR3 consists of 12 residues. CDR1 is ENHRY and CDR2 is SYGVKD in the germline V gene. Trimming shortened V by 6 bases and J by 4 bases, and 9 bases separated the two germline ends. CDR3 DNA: TGTGCCATCAGGCGGGAGCGCACTGAAGCTTTCTTT. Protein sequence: CAIRRERTEAFF.

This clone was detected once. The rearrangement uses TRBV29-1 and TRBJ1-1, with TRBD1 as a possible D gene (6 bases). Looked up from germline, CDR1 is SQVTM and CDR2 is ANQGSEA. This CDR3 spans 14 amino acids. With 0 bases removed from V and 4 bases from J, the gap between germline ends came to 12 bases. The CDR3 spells CSVEDRGGGTEAFF. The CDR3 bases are TGCAGCGTTGAAGATAGGGGAGGGGGCACTGAAGCTTTCTTT.

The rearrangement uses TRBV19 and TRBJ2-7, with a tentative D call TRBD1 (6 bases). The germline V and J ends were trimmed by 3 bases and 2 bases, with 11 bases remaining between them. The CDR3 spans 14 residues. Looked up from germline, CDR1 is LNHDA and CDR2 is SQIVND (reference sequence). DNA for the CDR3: TGTGCCAGTAGTATCGGGACACAGACCTACGAGCAGTACTTC. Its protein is CASSIGTQTYEQYF.

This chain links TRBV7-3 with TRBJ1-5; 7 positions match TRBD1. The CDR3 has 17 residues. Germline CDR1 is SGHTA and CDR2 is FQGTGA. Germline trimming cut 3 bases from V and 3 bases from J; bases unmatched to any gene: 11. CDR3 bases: TGTGCCAGCAGCTTCTTCATGGGACAGATCTACAATCAGCCCCAGCATTTT. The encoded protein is CASSFFMGQIYNQPQHF.

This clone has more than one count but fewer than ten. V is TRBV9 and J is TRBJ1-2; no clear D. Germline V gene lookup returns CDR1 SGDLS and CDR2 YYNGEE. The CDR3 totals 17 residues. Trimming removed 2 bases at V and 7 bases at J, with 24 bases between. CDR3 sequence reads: CASSVVASGPAYGGYTF. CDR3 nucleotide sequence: TGTGCCAGCAGCGTCGTTGCGTCGGGTCCGGCTTATGGTGGCTACACCTTC.

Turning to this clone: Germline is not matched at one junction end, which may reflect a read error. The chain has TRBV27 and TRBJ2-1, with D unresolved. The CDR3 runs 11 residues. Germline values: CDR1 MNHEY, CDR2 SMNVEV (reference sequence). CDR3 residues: CASSSFNEQFF. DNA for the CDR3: TGTGCCAGCAGTTCCTTCAATGAGCAGTTCTTC.

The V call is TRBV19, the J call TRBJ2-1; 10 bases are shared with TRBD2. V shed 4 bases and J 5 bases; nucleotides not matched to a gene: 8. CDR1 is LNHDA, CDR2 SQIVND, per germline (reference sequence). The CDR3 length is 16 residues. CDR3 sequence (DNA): TGTGCCAGTAGTACGGGAGCGGGGGGGCCGGACAATGAGCAGTTCTTC. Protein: CASSTGAGGPDNEQFF.